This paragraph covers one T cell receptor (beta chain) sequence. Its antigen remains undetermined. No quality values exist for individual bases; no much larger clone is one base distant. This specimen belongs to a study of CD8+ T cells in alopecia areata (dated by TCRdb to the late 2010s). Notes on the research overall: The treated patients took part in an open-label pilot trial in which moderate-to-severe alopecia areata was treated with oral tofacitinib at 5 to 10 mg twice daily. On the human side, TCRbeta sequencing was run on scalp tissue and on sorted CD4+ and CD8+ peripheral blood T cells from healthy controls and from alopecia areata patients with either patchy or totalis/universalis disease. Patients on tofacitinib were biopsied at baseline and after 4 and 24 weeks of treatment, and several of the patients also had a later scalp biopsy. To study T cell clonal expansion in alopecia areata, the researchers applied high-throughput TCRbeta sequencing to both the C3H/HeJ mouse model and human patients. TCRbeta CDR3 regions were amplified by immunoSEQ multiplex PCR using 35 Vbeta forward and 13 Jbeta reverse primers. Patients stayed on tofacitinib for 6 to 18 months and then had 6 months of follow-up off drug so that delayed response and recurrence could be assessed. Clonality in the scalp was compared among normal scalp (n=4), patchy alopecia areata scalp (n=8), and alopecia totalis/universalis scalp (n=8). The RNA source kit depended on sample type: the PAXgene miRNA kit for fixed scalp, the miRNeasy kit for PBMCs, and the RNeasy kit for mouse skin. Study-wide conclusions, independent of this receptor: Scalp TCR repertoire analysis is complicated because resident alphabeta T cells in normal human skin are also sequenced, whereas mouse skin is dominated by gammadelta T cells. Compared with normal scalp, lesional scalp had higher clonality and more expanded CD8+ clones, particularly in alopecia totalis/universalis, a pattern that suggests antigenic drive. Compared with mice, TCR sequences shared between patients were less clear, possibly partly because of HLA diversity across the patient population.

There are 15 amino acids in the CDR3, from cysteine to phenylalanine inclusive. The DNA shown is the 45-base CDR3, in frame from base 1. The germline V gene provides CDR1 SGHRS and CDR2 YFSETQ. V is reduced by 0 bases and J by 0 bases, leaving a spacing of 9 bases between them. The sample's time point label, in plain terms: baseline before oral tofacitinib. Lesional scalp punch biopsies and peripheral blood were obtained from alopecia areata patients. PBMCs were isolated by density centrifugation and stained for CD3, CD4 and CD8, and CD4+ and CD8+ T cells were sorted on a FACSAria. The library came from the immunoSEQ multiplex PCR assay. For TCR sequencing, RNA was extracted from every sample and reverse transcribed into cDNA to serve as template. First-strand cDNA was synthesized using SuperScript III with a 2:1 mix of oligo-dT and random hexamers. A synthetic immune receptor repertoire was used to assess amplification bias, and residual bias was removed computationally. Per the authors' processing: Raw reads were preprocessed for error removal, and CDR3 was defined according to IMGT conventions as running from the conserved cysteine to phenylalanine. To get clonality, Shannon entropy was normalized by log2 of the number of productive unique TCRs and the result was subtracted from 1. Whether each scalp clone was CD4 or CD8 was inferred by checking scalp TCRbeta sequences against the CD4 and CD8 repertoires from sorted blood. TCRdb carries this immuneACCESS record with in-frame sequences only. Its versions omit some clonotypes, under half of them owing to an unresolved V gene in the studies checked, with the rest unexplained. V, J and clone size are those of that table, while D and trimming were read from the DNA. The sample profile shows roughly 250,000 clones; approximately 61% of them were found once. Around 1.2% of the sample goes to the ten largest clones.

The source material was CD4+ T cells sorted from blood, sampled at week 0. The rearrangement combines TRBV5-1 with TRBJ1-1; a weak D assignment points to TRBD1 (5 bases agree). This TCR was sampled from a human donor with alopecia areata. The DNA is TGCGCCAGCAGCTTGGTGGGACCGTTGAACACTGAAGCTTTCTTT. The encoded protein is CASSLVGPLNTEAFF.